This TCR beta chain was observed in a study of human T cells and chemical hapten exposure. On the study more broadly: Epicutaneous patch tests delivered 0.01% DPC to the upper back, with evaluation at 6 days.

Ten or more counts support this clonotype. Antigen unknown. TCRdb passed the RACE reads through MiXCR, listing each CDR3 protein once. The sample lists 300,000 to 450,000 distinct CDR3 sequences, around 5.5% occurring once. Findings and caveats of the study: TCRs at a frequency above 1 in 1000 stayed unchanged with DPC sensitization. Expanded TCRs clustered into significantly more large CDR3 similarity groups than controls, the analysis revealed.

The time point here: pre-sensitization, week 0. Sample treatment: therapeutic diphenylcyclopropenone sensitization with weekly scalp DPC. The CDR3 is 14 amino acids. J was trimmed by 8 bases and V by 8 bases; bases with no gene match: 9. Germline V gives CDR1 MNHEY, CDR2 SVGEGT. The chain carries TRBV6-2 or TRBV6-3 and TRBJ2-1, with TRBD2 matching over 10 bases. The sequence was collected from a woman younger than 30 with alopecia areata. Some clones in this sample may be carry-over from other donors' samples. Sequencing was performed on whole blood, taken in connection with sensitization to the hapten diphenylcyclopropenone (DPC). In DNA form, the CDR3 reads TGTGCCAGCCGTAAGCGGGGGGGCCTCGATGAGCAGTTCTTC. This codes for CASRKRGGLDEQFF.